This entry lists 14 T cell receptor beta chains sequenced from one sample in a study of esophageal squamous cell carcinoma under preoperative chemotherapy. The time point: before preoperative PTX-NDP chemotherapy. Using its own MiXCR run on the PCR reads, TCRdb lists one record per CDR3 protein. The profile shows approximately 15,000 distinct CDR3 sequences, roughly 60% of them singletons. Sample collection occurred from a patient given preoperative chemotherapy. Receptors were obtained from a human donor with esophageal squamous cell carcinoma. The donor label of this sample is uncertain.

A few counts support this clonotype. The V and J genes are TRBV4-1 and TRBJ1-6; D perhaps matches TRBD1 (5 bases). V lost 1 base and J 9 bases, leaving 16 bases between the germline ends. CDR3 length equals 16 residues. Germline V gene sequence: CDR1 MGHRA, CDR2 YSYEKL. DNA for the CDR3: TGCGCCAGCAGCCAAGTGATTGGGACGGTCGGTTCACCCCTCCACTTT. It specifies CASSQVIGTVGSPLHF.

Concerning this clonotype itself: An end of the junction does not agree with germline; a read error may underlie this. The J gene is TRBJ2-3, the V gene TRBV6-4, with D possibly matching TRBD2 (7 bases). Germline lookup yields CDR1 MRHNA and CDR2 SNTAGT. CDR3 length equals 15 residues. CDR3 nucleotides: TGTGCCAGCAGTCTTGGTGGGGGGGCCAAAGATATGCAGTATTTC. Its protein product is CASSLGGGAKDMQYF.

The J gene is TRBJ2-6, the V gene TRBV11-3, with 16 nucleotides matching TRBD2. The CDR3 runs to 17 residues. In germline, CDR1 is SGHNT, CDR2 YENEEA. The V gene end was trimmed by 5 bases and the J gene end by 8 bases; junction bases not matched to a gene: 6. CDR3 loop: CASSQGLAGGWSNVLTF. The CDR3 DNA follows: TGTGCCAGCAGCCAGGGACTAGCGGGGGGGTGGTCCAACGTCCTGACTTTC.

The rearrangement links TRBV6-1 to TRBJ1-1; D may be TRBD1 (5 bases). The CDR3 extends over 13 amino acids. CDR1 is MNHNS and CDR2 is SASEGT in the germline V gene. Trimming shortened V by 1 base and J by 9 bases, and 12 bases separated the two germline ends. The chain's CDR3 is CASSEVGGVKAFF. In nucleotides, the CDR3 is TGTGCCAGCAGTGAAGTAGGAGGGGTGAAAGCTTTCTTT.

A word on this clonotype: The junction and the germline gene differ at one end; a read error may be behind it. The gene calls are TRBV6-1 and TRBJ2-3; 7 bases line up with TRBD2. The CDR3 is 16 residues long. Per the germline V gene, CDR1 is MNHNS and CDR2 is SASEGT. This CDR3 reads CASSGGGEGPKETQYF. In DNA, the CDR3 is TGTGCCAGCAGTGGAGGTGGGGAGGGACCCAAAGAGACCCAGTACTTT.

This clonotype was recorded many times. The gene calls are TRBV6-1 and TRBJ2-3; 9 bases are shared with TRBD1. V shed 8 bases and J 2 bases; nucleotides not matched to a gene: 8. The germline gives CDR1 MNHNS, CDR2 SASEGT. The CDR3 has 15 residues. The CDR3 spells CASLTGQGITDTQYF. In DNA, the CDR3 is TGTGCCAGCTTAACTGGACAGGGGATCACAGATACGCAGTATTTT.

As to this clonotype: An end of the junction does not agree with germline; a read error may underlie this. The chain recombines TRBV6-1 with TRBJ2-4; a possible D gene is TRBD2 (5 bases). From germline, CDR1 is MNHNS and CDR2 SASEGT. The CDR3 contains 14 residues. In nucleotides, the CDR3 is TGTGGCAGCGCGGGCGGGTGGGCCAAAAACATGCAGTACTTT. Its protein is CGSAGGWAKNMQYF.

Ten or more counts support this clonotype. The genes are TRBV27 and TRBJ2-3; 7 bases align to TRBD2. This CDR3 spans 14 amino acids. V gave up 2 bases and J gave up 6 bases; unmatched junction bases: 5. CDR1 MNHEY and CDR2 SMNVEV come from the germline V gene (reference sequence). For the CDR3, the DNA is TGTGCCAGCAGTTTAGGGAGGGGTAGGGATACGCAGTATTTT. This translates into CASSLGRGRDTQYF.

In its sample, this clonotype was seen many times. The gene calls are TRBV7-2 and TRBJ2-7; 7 positions match TRBD1. CDR1 SGHTA and CDR2 FQGNSA come from the germline V gene. The CDR3 length is 16 residues. Trimming took 5 bases from V and 4 from J; bases not matched to a gene: 14. The CDR3 DNA follows: TGTGCCAGCAGCCCCTACCGGGACAGCATTACGTACGAGCAGTACTTC. Translation: CASSPYRDSITYEQYF.

A word on this clonotype: A junction end diverges from the germline sequence, so it may reflect a read error. This rearrangement joins TRBV10-2 to TRBJ2-4; D perhaps matches TRBD2 (7 bases). The CDR3 is 14 residues long. The germline V gene has CDR1 WSHSY and CDR2 SAAADI. The CDR3 region has the DNA TGCCGCGTCGCGGGGGTGGGGGCCACAGACATTCAGTACTTT. As protein: CRVAGVGATDIQYF.

On this clonotype: At one end, the junction sequence differs from germline, possibly due to a read error. The rearrangement joins TRBV11-2 to TRBJ2-3; TRBD2 matches at 8 bases. CDR1 and CDR2 from the germline V gene are SGHAT and FQNNGV. The CDR3 totals 14 residues. The CDR3 is CASSGGGDQDTQYF. The CDR3 DNA reads as TGTGCGAGCAGCGGGGGCGGGGACCAAGATACGCAGTATTTT.

A word on this clonotype: The junction differs from germline at one of its ends, possibly a read error. The chain couples TRBV6-1 to TRBJ2-1, with D perhaps TRBD1 (6 bases). CDR3 size: 13 residues. Germline V lookup: CDR1 MNHNS, CDR2 SASEGT. The CDR3 DNA sequence: TGTGCCAGCAGTGAAGCGATAGGGGGTGAGCAGTTTTTC. Translated, it gives CASSEAIGGEQFF.

V is TRBV6-1 and J is TRBJ1-5; D uncertain. CDR1 is MNHNS and CDR2 is SASEGT in the germline V gene. V was cut by 5 bases and J by 5 bases, with 19 bases left in between. The CDR3 contains 16 residues. CDR3 in amino acids: CASSTHGKGSDQPQHF. Written as DNA, the CDR3 is TGTGCCAGCAGTACCCACGGCAAGGGCTCTGATCAGCCCCAGCATTTT.

As concerns this clonotype: Germline is not matched at one junction end, which may reflect a read error. V and J are TRBV6-1 and TRBJ2-4, with D perhaps given as TRBD1 or TRBD2 (6 bases each). Germline lookup yields CDR1 MNHNS and CDR2 SASEGT. The CDR3 totals 15 residues. CDR3 loop: CASSRGAGDKNMQYF. CDR3 in DNA: TGTGCCAGCAGCAGGGGAGCGGGCGACAAAAATATGCAGTATTTC.